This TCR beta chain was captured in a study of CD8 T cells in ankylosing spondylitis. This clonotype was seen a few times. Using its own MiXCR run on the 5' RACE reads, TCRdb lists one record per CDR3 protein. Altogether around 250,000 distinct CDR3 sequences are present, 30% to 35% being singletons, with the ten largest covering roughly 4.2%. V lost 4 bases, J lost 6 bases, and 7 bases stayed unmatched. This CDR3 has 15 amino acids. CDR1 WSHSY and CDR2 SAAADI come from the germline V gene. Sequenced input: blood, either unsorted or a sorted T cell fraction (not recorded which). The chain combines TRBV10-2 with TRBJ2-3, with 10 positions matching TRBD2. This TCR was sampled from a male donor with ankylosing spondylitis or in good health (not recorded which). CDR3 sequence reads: CASSVGTSGADTQYF. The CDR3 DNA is TGCGCCAGCAGTGTGGGAACTAGCGGGGCGGATACGCAGTATTTT.